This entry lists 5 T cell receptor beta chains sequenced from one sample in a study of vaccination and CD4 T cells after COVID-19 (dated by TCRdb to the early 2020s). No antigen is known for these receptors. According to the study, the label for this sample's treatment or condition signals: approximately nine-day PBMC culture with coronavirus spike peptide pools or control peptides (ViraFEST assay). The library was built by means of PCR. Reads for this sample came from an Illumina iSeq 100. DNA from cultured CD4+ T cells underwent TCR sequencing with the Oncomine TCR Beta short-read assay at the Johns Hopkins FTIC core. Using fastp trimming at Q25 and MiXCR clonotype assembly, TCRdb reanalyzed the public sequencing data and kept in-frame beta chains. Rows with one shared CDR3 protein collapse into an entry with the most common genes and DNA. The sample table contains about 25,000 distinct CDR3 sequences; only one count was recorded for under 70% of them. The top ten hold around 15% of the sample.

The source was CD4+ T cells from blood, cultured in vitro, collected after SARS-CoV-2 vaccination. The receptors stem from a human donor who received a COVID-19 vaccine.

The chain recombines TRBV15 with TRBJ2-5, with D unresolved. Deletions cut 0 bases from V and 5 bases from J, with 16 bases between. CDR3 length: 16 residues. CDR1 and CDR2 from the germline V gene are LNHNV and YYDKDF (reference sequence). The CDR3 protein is CATSRDQPGEGETQYF. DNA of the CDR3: TGTGCCACCAGCAGAGATCAACCTGGGGAAGGGGAGACCCAGTACTTC.

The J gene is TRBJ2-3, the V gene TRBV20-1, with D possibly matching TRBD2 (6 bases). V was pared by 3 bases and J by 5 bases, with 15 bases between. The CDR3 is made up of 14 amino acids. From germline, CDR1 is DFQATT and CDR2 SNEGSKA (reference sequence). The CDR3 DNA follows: TGCAGTGCTAGCCCCGGGACTCTCGAAGATACGCAGTATTTT. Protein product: CSASPGTLEDTQYF.

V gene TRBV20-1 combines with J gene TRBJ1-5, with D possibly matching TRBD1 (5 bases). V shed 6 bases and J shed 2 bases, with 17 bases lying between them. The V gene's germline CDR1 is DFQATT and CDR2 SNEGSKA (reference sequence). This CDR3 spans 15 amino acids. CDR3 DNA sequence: TGCAGTGCCATCGACAGCGGGCATGGCAATCAGCCCCAGCATTTT. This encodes CSAIDSGHGNQPQHF.

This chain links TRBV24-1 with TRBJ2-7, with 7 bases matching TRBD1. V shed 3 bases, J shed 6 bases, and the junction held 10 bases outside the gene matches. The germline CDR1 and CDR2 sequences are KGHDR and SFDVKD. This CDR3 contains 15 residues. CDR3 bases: TGTGCCACCAGTGATCGGACAGGAGGAGTTTTCGAGCAGTACTTC. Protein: CATSDRTGGVFEQYF.

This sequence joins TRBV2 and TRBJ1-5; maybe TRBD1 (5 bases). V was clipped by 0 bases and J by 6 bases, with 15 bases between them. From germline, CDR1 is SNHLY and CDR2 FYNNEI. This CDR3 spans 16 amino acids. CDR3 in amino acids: CASSEAGSREGQPQHF. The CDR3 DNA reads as TGTGCCAGCAGTGAAGCGGGGAGCAGGGAAGGTCAGCCCCAGCATTTT.